Listed here are 8 T cell receptor beta chains from one sample, sequenced in a study of T cells in Graves' hyperthyroidism and ophthalmopathy. From RNA transcripts, TCR beta CDR3 regions were amplified. With the HTBI primer set, the TCR CDR3 went through a first round of RT-PCR. TCRdb processed the multiplex PCR reads anew with MiXCR; each CDR3 protein has one entry. The sample lists a few hundred thousand distinct CDR3 sequences; around 15% were seen once. Input material: blood. Receptors were obtained from a woman under 30 with Graves' hyperthyroidism.

This clonotype has at least ten counts. The rearrangement joins TRBV20-1 to TRBJ2-1; D might be TRBD2 (6 bases). The V end lost 6 bases, the J end lost 1 base, and 19 bases lay between the germline ends. CDR1 DFQATT and CDR2 SNEGSKA come from the germline V gene (reference sequence). The CDR3 is 16 amino acids. CDR3 in amino acids: CSATGGAGLSYNEQFF. DNA of the CDR3: TGCAGTGCAACCGGAGGGGCGGGATTATCCTACAATGAGCAGTTCTTC.

This clonotype was observed many times. The chain uses TRBV6-1 and TRBJ1-3, with D unresolved. This CDR3 contains 14 residues. Trimming cost V 2 bases and J 4 bases, with 9 bases left between them. CDR1 and CDR2 (germline): MNHNS, SASEGT. This chain's CDR3 is CASSESQPGNTIYF. CDR3 DNA: TGTGCCAGCAGTGAATCACAGCCCGGAAACACCATATATTTT.

This clonotype was seen ten or more times. V is TRBV7-2 and J is TRBJ2-3, with D unresolved. Trimming pared 1 base from V and 11 bases from J, leaving 10 bases between. The CDR3 consists of 12 residues. CDR1 is SGHTA and CDR2 is FQGNSA in the germline V gene. This CDR3 is CASSLDPIMQYF. In DNA, the CDR3 is TGTGCCAGCAGCTTAGACCCCATAATGCAGTATTTT.

This clonotype has ten or more counts. The chain employs TRBV29-1 and TRBJ2-1, with D perhaps matching TRBD2 (6 bases). Germline V gene sequence: CDR1 SQVTM, CDR2 ANQGSEA. Trimming removed 4 bases at V and 7 bases at J, with 8 bases between. The CDR3 is 11 residues long. In nucleotides, the CDR3 is TGCAGCGTTGGTGCGGGAAATGAGCAGTTCTTC. Protein sequence: CSVGAGNEQFF.

The V and J genes are TRBV7-9 and TRBJ1-2; no definite D call. Germline loops: CDR1 SEHNR, CDR2 FQNEAQ (reference sequence). V was trimmed by 0 bases and J by 6 bases, leaving 11 bases between them. The CDR3 runs 14 residues. CDR3 residues: CASSLANGRDGYTF. In DNA, the CDR3 is TGTGCCAGCAGCTTAGCGAACGGGCGGGATGGCTACACCTTC.

This clonotype was found many times. V usage is TRBV11-1 and J usage is TRBJ2-5; D is undetermined. Looked up from germline, CDR1 is SGHAT and CDR2 is FQDESV (reference sequence). The V gene lost 5 bases and the J gene lost 2 bases, with 12 bases spanning the gap. This CDR3 is 14 amino acids long. The CDR3 nucleotides read TGTGCCAGCAGCCATTCAAGGGTTCAAGAGACCCAGTACTTC. Protein sequence: CASSHSRVQETQYF.

This clonotype was seen many times. The V gene is TRBV12-3 or TRBV12-4, the J gene TRBJ1-1; D unclear. This CDR3 spans 13 amino acids. V was shortened by 3 bases and J by 10 bases, with 15 bases between the two germline ends. The CDR3 here is CASSLGESPGAFF. The CDR3 DNA is TGTGCCAGCAGTTTGGGAGAGTCCCCCGGAGCTTTCTTT.

This clonotype was counted at least ten times. The chain joins TRBV6-1 to TRBJ2-5; D possibly matches TRBD1 or TRBD2 (5 bases each). The CDR3 consists of 15 residues. V shed 5 bases and J shed 7 bases, with 20 bases lying between them. Germline V gene data show CDR1 as MNHNS and CDR2 as SASEGT. In nucleotides, the CDR3 is TGTGCCAGCAGTCCGGGACGGGGTTTCCCCAGGACCCAGTACTTC. This sequence encodes CASSPGRGFPRTQYF.